The text below deals with one T cell receptor (beta chain). This sample is drawn from a study of blood T cell repertoires in COVID-19. Study as a whole: The United States, Italy and Spain provided the acute and convalescent COVID-19 samples. PBMCs, B-cell-depleted T cells, or T cells provided the cDNA or gDNA that made up the material.

Looked up from germline, CDR1 is LNHDA and CDR2 is SQIVND (reference sequence). CDR3 length: 13 amino acids. Trimming stripped 5 bases from V and 8 bases from J, with 15 bases between. In the study's own analysis: It was from reference gene primer amplification that nucleated cell counts were estimated. Produced via immunoSEQ multiplex PCR; TCRdb's table is partial and in-frame only. V, J and clone size were drawn from that table, and D and trimming were deduced from the DNA. This sample yields under 150,000 clones, of which 70% to 90% are seen a single time; 7.6% belongs to the top ten. Sequenced: peripheral blood. The receptor was derived from a man in his fifties or sixties with acute or convalescent COVID-19. The rearrangement links TRBV19 to TRBJ1-2; possible D gene TRBD1, 6 bases. CDR3 amino acids: CASSPGVPWGYTF. CDR3 nucleotide sequence: TGTGCCAGTAGTCCAGGGGTTCCTTGGGGCTACACCTTC.